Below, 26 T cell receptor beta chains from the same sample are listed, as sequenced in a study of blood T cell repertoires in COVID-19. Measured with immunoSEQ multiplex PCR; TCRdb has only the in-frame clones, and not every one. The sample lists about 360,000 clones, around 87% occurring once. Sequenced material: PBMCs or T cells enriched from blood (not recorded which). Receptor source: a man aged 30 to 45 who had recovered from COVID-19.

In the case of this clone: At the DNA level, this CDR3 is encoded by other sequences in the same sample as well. The CDR3 here is CASSLGGGNQPQHF. In DNA, the CDR3 is TGTGCCAGCAGCTTAGGAGGGGGTAATCAGCCCCAGCATTTT. This rearrangement joins TRBV7-9 to TRBJ1-5; tentatively, D is TRBD1 (6 bases). The V gene lost 1 base and the J gene lost 4 bases, with 8 bases spanning the gap. The CDR3 loop spans 14 amino acids. The germline V gene encodes CDR1 SEHNR and CDR2 FQNEAQ (reference sequence).

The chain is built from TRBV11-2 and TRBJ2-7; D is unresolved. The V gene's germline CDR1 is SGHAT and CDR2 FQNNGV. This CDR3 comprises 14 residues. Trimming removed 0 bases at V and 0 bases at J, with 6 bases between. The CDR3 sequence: CASSLDHSSYEQYF. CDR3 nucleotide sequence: TGTGCCAGCAGCTTAGACCACAGCTCCTACGAGCAGTACTTC.

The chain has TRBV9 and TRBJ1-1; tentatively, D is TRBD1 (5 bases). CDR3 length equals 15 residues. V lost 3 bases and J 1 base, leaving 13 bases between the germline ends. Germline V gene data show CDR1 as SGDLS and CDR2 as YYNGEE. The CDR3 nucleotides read TGTGCCAGCAGCGAGGGGCCAGGGCAGAACACTGAAGCTTTCTTT. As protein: CASSEGPGQNTEAFF. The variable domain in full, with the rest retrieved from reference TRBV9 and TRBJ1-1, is DSGVTQTPKHLITATGQRVTLRCSPRSGDLSVYWYQQSLDQGLQFLIQYYNGEERAKGNILERFSAQQFPDLHSELNLSSLELGDSALYFCASSEGPGQNTEAFFGQGTRLTVV.

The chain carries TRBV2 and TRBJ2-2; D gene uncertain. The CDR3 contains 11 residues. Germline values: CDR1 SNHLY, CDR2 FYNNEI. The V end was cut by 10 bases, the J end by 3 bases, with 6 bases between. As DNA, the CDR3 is TGTGCCATACAGTACACCGGGGAGCTGTTTTTT. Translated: CAIQYTGELFF.

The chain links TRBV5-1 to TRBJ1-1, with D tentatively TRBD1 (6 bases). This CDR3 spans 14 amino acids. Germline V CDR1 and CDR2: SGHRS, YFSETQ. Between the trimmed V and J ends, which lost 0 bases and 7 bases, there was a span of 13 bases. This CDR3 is CASSLDTGKSEAFF. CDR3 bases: TGCGCCAGCAGCTTGGATACAGGGAAGAGTGAAGCTTTCTTT.

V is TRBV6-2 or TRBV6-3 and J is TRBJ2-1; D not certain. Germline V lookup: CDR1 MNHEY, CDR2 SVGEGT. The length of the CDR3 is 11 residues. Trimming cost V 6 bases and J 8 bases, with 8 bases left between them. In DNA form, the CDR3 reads TGTGCCAGCAGCGTTCAGTATGAGCAGTTCTTC. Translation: CASSVQYEQFF.

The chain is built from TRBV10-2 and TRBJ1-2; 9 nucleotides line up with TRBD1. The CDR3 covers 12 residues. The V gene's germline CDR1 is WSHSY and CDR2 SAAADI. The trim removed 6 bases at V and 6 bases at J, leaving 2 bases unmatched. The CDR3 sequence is CASRGQGHGYTF. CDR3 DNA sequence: TGCGCCAGCAGGGGACAGGGTCATGGCTACACCTTC.

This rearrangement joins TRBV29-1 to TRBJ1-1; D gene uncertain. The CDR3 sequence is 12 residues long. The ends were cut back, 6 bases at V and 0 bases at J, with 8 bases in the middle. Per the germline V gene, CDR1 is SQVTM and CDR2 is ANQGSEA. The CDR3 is CSVKAVNTEAFF. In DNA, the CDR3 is TGCAGCGTCAAAGCTGTGAACACTGAAGCTTTCTTT.

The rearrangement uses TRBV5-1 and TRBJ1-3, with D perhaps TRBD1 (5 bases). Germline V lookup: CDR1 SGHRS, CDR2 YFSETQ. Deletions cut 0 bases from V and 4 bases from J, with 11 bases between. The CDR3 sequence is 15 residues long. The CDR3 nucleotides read TGCGCCAGCAGCTTGGGGTCAGGGAAAGGAAACACCATATATTTT. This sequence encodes CASSLGSGKGNTIYF.

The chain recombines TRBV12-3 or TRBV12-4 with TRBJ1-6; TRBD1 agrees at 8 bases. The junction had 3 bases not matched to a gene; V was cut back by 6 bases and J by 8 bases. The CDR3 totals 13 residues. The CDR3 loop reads CASRMTGDSPLHF. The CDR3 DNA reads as TGTGCCAGCAGAATGACAGGGGATTCACCCCTCCACTTT.

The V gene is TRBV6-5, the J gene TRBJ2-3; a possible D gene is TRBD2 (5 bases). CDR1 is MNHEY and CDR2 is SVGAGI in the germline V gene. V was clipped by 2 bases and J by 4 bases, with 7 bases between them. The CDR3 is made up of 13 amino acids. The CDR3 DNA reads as TGTGCCAGCAGTTACACGGACTCAGATACGCAGTATTTT. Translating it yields CASSYTDSDTQYF.

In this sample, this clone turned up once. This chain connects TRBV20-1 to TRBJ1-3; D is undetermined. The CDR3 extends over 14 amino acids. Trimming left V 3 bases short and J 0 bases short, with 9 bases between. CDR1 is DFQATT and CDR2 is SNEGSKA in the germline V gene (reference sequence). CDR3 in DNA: TGCAGTGCTAGTGAGCGGGACTCTGGAAACACCATATATTTT. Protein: CSASERDSGNTIYF.

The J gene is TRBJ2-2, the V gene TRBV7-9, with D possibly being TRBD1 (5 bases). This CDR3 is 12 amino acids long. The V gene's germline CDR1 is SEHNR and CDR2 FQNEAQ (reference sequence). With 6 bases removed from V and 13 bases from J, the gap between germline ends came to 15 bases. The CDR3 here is CASRNDRRGLFF. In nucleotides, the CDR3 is TGTGCCAGCAGGAACGACAGAAGGGGGCTGTTTTTT.

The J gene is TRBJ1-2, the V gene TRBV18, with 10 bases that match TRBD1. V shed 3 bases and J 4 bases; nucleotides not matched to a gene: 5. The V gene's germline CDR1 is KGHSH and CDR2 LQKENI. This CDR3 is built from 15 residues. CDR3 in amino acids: CASSPPGQGLYGYTF. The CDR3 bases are TGTGCCAGCTCACCGCCGGGACAGGGGCTCTATGGCTACACCTTC.

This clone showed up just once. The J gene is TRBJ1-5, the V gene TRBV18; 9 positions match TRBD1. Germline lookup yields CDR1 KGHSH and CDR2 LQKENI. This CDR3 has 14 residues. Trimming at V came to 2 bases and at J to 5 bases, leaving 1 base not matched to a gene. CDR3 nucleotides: TGTGCCAGCTCACCAGACAGGGGGGATCAGCCCCAGCATTTT. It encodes CASSPDRGDQPQHF.

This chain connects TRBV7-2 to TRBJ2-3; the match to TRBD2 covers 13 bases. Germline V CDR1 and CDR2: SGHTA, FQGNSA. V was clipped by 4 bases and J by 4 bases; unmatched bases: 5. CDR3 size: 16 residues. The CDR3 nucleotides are TGTGCCAGCAGCTCTCGGACTAGCGGGGGCCCAGATACGCAGTATTTT. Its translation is CASSSRTSGGPDTQYF.

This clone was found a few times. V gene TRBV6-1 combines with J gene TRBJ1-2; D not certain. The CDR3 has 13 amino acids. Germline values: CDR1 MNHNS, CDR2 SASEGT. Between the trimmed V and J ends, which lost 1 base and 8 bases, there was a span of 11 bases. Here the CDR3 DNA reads TGTGCCAGCAGTGAAGTACGGGAGGTGGGCTACACCTTC. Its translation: CASSEVREVGYTF.

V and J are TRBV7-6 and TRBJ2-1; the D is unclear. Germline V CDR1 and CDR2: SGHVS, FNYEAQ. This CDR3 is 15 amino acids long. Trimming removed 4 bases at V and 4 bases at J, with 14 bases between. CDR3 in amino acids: CASSYDLRSYNEQFF. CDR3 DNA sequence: TGTGCCAGCAGCTATGATCTAAGAAGTTACAATGAGCAGTTCTTC.

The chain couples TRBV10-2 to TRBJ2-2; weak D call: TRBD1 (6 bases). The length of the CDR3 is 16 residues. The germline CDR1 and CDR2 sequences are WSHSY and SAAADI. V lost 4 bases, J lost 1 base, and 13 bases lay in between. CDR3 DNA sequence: TGCGCCAGCAGTGTACGGCAGGGGCTGAACACCGGGGAGCTGTTTTTT. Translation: CASSVRQGLNTGELFF.

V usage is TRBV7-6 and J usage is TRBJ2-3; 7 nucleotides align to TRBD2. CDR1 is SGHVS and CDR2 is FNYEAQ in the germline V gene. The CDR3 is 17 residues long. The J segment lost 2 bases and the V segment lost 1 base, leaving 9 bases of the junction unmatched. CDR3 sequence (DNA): TGTGCCAGCAGCTTAGTCGAGTCTAGCGGATACACAGATACGCAGTATTTT. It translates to CASSLVESSGYTDTQYF.

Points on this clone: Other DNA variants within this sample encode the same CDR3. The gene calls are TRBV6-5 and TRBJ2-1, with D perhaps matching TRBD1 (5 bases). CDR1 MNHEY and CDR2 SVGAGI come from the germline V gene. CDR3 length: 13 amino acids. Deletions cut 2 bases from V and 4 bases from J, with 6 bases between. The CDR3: CASSYTGYNEQFF. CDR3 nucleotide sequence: TGTGCCAGCAGTTACACAGGTTACAATGAGCAGTTCTTC.

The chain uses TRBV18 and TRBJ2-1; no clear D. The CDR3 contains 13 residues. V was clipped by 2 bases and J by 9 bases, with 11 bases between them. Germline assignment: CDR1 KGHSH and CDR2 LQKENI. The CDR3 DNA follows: TGTGCCAGCTCACCATCTCGGTCTAGTGAGCAGTTCTTC. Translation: CASSPSRSSEQFF. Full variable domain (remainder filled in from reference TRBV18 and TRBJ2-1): NAGVMQNPRHLVRRRGQEARLRCSPMKGHSHVYWYRQLPEEGLKFMVYLQKENIIDESGMPKERFSAEFPKEGPSILRIQQVVRGDSAAYFCASSPSRSSEQFFGPGTRLTVL.

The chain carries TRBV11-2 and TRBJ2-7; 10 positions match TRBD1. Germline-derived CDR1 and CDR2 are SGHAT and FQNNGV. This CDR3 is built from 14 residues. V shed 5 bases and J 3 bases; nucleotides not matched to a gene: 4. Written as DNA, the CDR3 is TGTGCCAGCAGCGGCTGGACAGGGGGCTACGAGCAGTACTTC. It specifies CASSGWTGGYEQYF.

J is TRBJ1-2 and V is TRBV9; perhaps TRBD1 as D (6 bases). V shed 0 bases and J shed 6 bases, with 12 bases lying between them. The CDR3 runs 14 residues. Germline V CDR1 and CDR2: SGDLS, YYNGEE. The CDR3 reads CASSVETGWNGYTF. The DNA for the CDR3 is TGTGCCAGCAGCGTAGAAACAGGGTGGAATGGCTACACCTTC.

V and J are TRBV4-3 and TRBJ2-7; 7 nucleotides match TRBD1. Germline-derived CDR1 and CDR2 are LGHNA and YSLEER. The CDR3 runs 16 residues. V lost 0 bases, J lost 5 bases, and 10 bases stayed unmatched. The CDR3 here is CASSQERWDSINEQYF. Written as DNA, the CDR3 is TGCGCCAGCAGCCAAGAGCGGTGGGACAGCATCAACGAGCAGTACTTC.

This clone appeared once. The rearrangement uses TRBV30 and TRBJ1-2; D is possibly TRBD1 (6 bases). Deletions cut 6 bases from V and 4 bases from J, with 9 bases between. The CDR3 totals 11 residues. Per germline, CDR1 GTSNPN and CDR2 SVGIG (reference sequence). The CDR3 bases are TGTGCCTGTGAGACAGGCTATGGCTACACCTTC. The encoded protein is CACETGYGYTF.